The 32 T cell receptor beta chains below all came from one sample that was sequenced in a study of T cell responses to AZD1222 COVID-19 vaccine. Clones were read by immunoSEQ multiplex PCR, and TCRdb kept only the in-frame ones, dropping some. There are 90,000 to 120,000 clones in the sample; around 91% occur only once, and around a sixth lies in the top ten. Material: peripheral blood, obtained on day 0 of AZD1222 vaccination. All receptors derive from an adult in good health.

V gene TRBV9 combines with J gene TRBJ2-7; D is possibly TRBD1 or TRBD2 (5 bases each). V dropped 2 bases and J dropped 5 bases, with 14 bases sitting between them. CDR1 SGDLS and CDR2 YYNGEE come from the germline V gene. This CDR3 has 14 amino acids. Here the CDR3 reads CASSVVGQGDEQYF. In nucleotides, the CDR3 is TGTGCCAGCAGCGTGGTCGGGCAGGGAGACGAGCAGTACTTC.

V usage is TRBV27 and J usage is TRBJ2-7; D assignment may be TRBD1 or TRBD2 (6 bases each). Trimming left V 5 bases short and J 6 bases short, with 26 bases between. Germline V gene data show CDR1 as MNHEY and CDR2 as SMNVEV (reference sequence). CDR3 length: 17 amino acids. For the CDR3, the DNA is TGTGCCAGCAGTGTAGAGGGGGGATGGACACGGTTCGGCGAGCAGTACTTC. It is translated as CASSVEGGWTRFGEQYF.

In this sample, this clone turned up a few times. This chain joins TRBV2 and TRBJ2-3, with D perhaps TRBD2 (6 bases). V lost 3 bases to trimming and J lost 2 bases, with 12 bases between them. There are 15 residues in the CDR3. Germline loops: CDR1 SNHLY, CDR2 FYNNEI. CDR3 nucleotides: TGTGCCAGCAGTGAGGGGGGTCCTCACACAGATACGCAGTATTTT. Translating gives CASSEGGPHTDTQYF. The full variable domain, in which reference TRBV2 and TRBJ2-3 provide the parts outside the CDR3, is EPEVTQTPSHQVTQMGQEVILRCVPISNHLYFYWYRQILGQKVEFLVSFYNNEISEKSEIFDDQFSVERPDGSNFTLKIRSTKLEDSAMYFCASSEGGPHTDTQYFGPGTRLTVL.

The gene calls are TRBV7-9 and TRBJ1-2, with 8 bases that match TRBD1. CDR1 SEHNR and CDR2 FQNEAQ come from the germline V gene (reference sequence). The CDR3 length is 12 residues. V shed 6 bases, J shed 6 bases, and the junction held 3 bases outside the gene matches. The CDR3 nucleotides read TGTGCCAGCAGACGGACAGGGAATGGCTACACCTTC. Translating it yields CASRRTGNGYTF.

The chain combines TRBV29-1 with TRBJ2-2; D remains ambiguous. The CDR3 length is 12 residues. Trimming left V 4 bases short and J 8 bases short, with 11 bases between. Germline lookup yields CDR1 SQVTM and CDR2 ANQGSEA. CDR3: CSVGSVRGELFF. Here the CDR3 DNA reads TGCAGCGTTGGGTCGGTTCGAGGGGAGCTGTTTTTT.

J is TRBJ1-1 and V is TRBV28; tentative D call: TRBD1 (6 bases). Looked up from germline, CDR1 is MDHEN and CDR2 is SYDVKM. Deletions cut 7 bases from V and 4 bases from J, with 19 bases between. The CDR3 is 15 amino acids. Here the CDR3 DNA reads TGTGCCAGCACCACGACCAGGGTAGGGGGCACTGAAGCTTTCTTT. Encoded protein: CASTTTRVGGTEAFF.

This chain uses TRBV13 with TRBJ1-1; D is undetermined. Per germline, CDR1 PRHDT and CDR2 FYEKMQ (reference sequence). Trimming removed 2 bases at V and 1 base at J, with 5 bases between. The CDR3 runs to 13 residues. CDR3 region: CASSLTKNTEAFF. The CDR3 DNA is TGTGCCAGCAGCTTAACCAAGAACACTGAAGCTTTCTTT.

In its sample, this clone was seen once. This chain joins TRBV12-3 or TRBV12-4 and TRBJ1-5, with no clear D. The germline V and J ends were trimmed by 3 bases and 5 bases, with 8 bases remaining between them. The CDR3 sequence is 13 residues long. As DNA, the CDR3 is TGTGCCAGCAGTTTTGCGGAGGATCAGCCCCAGCATTTT. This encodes CASSFAEDQPQHF.

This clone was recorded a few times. In DNA form, the CDR3 reads TGTGCCACCTCGGGACCGTTAAACTATGGCTACACCTTC. Translating gives CATSGPLNYGYTF. This chain uses TRBV6-5 with TRBJ1-2; possible D gene TRBD1, 5 bases. V was shortened by 10 bases and J by 2 bases, with 14 bases between the two germline ends. Germline-derived CDR1 and CDR2 are MNHEY and SVGAGI. The CDR3 contains 13 residues.

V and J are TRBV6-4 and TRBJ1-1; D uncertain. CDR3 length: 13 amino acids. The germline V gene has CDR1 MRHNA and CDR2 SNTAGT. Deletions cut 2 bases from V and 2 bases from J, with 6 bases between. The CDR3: CASSDLSNTEAFF. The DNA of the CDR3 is TGTGCCAGCAGTGACCTCAGTAACACTGAAGCTTTCTTT.

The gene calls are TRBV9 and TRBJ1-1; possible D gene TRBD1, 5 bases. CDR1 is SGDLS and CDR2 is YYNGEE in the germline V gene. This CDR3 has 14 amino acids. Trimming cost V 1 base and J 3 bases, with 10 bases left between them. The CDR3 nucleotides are TGTGCCAGCAGCGTATCGGGGCTCCACACTGAAGCTTTCTTT. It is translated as CASSVSGLHTEAFF.

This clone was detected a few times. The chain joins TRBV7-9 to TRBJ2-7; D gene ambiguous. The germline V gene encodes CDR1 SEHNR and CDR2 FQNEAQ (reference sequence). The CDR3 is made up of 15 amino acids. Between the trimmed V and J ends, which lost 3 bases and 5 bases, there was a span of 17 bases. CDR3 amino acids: CASSFLRLGINEQYF. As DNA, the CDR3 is TGTGCCAGCAGCTTTCTCCGATTAGGGATCAACGAGCAGTACTTC.

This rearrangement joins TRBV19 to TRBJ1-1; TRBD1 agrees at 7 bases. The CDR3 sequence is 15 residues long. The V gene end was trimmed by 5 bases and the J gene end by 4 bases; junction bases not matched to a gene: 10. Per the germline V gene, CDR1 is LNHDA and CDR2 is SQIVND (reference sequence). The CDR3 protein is CASSFATGLGTEAFF. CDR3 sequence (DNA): TGTGCCAGTAGTTTCGCGACAGGGTTGGGCACTGAAGCTTTCTTT.

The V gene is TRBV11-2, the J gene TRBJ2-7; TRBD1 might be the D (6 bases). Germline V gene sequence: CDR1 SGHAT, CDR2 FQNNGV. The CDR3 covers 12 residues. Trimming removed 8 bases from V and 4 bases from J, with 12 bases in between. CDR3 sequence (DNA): TGTGCCAGCGGACAGCCACTTTACGAGCAGTACTTC. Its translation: CASGQPLYEQYF. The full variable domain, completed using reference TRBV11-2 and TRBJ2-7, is EAGVAQSPRYKIIEKRQSVAFWCNPISGHATLYWYQQILGQGPKLLIQFQNNGVVDDSQLPKDRFSAERLKGVDSTLKIQPAKLEDSAVYLCASGQPLYEQYFGPGTRLTVT.

The CDR3 spells CASSEGLVYPAGELFF. For the CDR3, the DNA is TGTGCCAGCAGTGAGGGACTAGTTTATCCAGCCGGGGAGCTGTTTTTT. The rearrangement links TRBV2 to TRBJ2-2; 8 positions agree with TRBD2. This CDR3 contains 16 residues. Germline loops: CDR1 SNHLY, CDR2 FYNNEI. V trimming: 3 bases; J trimming: 6 bases; junction bases outside the gene matches: 9.

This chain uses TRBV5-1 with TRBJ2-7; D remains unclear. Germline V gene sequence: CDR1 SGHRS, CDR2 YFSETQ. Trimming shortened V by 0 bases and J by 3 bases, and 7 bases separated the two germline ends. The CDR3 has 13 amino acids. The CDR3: CASSLGPFYEQYF. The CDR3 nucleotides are TGCGCCAGCAGCTTGGGGCCGTTCTACGAGCAGTACTTC.

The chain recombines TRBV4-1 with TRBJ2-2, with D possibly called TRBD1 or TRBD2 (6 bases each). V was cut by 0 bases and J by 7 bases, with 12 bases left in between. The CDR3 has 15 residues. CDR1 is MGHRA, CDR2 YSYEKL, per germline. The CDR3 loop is CASSQDGGPGGELFF. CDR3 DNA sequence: TGCGCCAGCAGCCAAGATGGGGGGCCTGGCGGGGAGCTGTTTTTT.

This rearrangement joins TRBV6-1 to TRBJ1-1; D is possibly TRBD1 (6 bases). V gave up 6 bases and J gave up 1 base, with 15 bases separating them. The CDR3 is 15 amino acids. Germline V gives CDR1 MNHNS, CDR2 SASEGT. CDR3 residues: CASRYPLGGNTEAFF. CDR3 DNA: TGTGCCAGCAGATACCCACTAGGGGGGAACACTGAAGCTTTCTTT.

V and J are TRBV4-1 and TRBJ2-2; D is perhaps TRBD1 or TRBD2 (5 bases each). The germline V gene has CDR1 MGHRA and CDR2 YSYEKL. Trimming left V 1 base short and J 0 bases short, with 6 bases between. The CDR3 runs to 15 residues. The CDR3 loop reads CASSQGGTNTGELFF. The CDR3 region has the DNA TGCGCCAGCAGCCAAGGGGGGACGAACACCGGGGAGCTGTTTTTT.

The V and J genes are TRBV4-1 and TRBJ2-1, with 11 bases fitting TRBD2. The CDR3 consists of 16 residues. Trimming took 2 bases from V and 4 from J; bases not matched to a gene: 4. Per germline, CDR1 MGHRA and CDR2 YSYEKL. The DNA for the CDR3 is TGCGCCAGCAGCCAAAGAGGGACTAGCGGTTACAATGAGCAGTTCTTC. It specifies CASSQRGTSGYNEQFF.

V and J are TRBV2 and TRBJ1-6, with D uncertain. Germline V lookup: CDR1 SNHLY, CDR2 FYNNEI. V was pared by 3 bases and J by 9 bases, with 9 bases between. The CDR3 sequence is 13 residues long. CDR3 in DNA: TGTGCCAGCAGTGATTTCGTTCGTTCACCCCTCCACTTT. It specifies CASSDFVRSPLHF.

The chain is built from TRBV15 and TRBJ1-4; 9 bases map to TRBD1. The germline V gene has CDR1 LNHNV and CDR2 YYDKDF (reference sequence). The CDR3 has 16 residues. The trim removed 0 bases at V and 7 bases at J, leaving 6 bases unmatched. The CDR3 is CATSRDRTGEGEKLFF. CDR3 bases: TGTGCCACCAGCAGAGACCGGACAGGGGAAGGTGAAAAACTGTTTTTT.

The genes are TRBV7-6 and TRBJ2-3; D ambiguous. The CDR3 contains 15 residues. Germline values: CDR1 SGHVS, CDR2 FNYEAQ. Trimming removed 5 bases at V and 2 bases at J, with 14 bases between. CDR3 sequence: CASSKRGEPTDTQYF. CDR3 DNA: TGTGCCAGCAGCAAACGTGGGGAACCCACAGATACGCAGTATTTT.

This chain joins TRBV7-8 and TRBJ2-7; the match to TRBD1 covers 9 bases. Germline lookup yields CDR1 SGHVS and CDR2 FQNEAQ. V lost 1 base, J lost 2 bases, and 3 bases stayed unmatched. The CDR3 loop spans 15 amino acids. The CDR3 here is CASSLGTGATYEQYF. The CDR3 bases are TGTGCCAGCAGCTTAGGGACAGGGGCAACCTACGAGCAGTACTTC.

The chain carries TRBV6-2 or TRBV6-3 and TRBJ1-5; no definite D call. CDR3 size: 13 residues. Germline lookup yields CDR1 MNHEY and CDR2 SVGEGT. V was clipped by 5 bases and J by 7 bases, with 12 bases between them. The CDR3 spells CASSKGGIQPQHF. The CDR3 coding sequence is TGTGCCAGCAGTAAGGGAGGGATCCAGCCCCAGCATTTT.

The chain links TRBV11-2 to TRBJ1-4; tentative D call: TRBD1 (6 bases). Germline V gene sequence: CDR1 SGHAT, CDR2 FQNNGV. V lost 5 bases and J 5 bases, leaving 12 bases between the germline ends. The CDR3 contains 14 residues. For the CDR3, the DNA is TGTGCCAGCAGCCGGGACACGCACAATGAAAAACTGTTTTTT. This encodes CASSRDTHNEKLFF. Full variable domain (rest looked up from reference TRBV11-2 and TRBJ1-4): EAGVAQSPRYKIIEKRQSVAFWCNPISGHATLYWYQQILGQGPKLLIQFQNNGVVDDSQLPKDRFSAERLKGVDSTLKIQPAKLEDSAVYLCASSRDTHNEKLFFGSGTQLSVL.

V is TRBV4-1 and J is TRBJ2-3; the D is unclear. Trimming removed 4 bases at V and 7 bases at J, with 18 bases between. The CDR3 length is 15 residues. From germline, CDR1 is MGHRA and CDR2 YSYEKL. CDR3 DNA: TGCGCCAGCAGCCCAGAGGCAGACACCCCTAATACGCAGTATTTT. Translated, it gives CASSPEADTPNTQYF.

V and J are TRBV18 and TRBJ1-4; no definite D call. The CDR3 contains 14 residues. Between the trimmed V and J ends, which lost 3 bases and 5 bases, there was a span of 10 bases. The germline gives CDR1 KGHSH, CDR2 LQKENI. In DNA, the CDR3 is TGTGCCAGCTCACCGGCAGCGGGGAATGAAAAACTGTTTTTT. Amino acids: CASSPAAGNEKLFF.

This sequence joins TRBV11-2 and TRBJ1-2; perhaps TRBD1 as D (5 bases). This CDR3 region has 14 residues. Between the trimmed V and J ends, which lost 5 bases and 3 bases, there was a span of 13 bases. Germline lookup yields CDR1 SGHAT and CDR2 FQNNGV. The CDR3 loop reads CASSHPDSDYGYTF. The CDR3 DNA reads TGTGCCAGCAGCCACCCCGACAGTGACTATGGCTACACCTTC.

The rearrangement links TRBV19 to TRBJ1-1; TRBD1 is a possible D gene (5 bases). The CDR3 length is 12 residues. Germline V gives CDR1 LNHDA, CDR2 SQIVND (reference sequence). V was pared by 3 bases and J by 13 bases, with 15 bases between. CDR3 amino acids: CASSIMDTVDFF. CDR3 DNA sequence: TGTGCCAGTAGTATTATGGACACAGTAGATTTCTTT.

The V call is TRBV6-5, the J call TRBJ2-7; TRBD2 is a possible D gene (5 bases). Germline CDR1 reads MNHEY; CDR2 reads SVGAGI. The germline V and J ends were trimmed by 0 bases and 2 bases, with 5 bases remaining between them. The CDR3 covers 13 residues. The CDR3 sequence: CASSYSRAYEQYF. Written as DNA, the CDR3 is TGTGCCAGCAGTTACTCGAGGGCCTACGAGCAGTACTTC.

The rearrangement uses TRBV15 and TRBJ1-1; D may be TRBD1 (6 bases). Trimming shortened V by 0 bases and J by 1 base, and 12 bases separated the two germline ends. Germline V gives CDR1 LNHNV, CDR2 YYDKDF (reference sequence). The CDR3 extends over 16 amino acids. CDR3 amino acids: CATSRDQTGQNTEAFF. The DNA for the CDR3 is TGTGCCACCAGCAGAGATCAGACAGGTCAGAACACTGAAGCTTTCTTT.